What follows are 25 T cell receptor beta chains derived from one specimen sequenced in a study of cytomegalovirus exposure and HLA in healthy donors. This table comes from immunoSEQ multiplex PCR, and its TCRdb copy is limited to in-frame clones, with some not included. This sample has approximately 220,000 clones; around four fifths occur once, and the top ten carry roughly 13%. The sequenced sample was PBMCs. All receptors come from a woman younger than 45 in good health and CMV-seropositive.

The chain recombines TRBV11-3 with TRBJ1-1; D call uncertain. The CDR3 length is 12 residues. Germline CDR1 is SGHNT and CDR2 is YENEEA. Trimming took off 1 base at V and 6 bases at J, with 6 bases between the two ends. CDR3 protein: CASSLATPEAFF. The DNA of the CDR3 is TGTGCCAGCAGCTTAGCGACGCCTGAAGCTTTCTTT.

The V gene is TRBV27, the J gene TRBJ2-2, with D tentatively TRBD1 (5 bases). Germline loops: CDR1 MNHEY, CDR2 SMNVEV (reference sequence). This CDR3 comprises 13 residues. Between the trimmed V and J ends, which lost 4 bases and 6 bases, there was a span of 9 bases. Here the CDR3 reads CASSYTGSGELFF. The CDR3 DNA follows: TGTGCCAGCAGTTATACAGGATCCGGGGAGCTGTTTTTT.

The chain links TRBV28 to TRBJ1-4; D is possibly TRBD1 (6 bases). Trimming took off 8 bases at V and 1 base at J, with 14 bases between the two ends. Germline values: CDR1 MDHEN, CDR2 SYDVKM. This CDR3 comprises 15 residues. Written as DNA, the CDR3 is TGTGCCAGCGCCAGTCCACAGGGAACTAATGAAAAACTGTTTTTT. Its translation is CASASPQGTNEKLFF.

The chain uses TRBV11-2 and TRBJ1-1, with 9 bases that match TRBD1. CDR1 and CDR2 (germline): SGHAT, FQNNGV. This CDR3 region has 15 residues. After removal of 3 bases from V and 4 bases from J, the junction contained 6 bases not matched to a gene. This CDR3 reads CASSLLGQGFTEAFF. The DNA for the CDR3 is TGTGCCAGCAGCTTGCTGGGACAGGGATTCACTGAAGCTTTCTTT.

CDR3 sequence (DNA): TGTGCCAGCAGAGGAACACAGGGTGCCGGGGAGCTGTTTTTT. Translation gives CASRGTQGAGELFF. This chain connects TRBV25-1 to TRBJ2-2; tentatively, D is TRBD1 (6 bases). V lost 6 bases and J lost 6, with 14 bases in between. The CDR3 is 14 residues long. Germline CDR1 and CDR2: MGHDK and SYGVNS.

This clone was observed a single time. CDR3 bases: TGTGCCAGCAGTTTGGGATCGAGGAGCTATGGCTACACCTTC. Protein sequence: CASSLGSRSYGYTF. The V gene is TRBV28, the J gene TRBJ1-2; D unresolved. CDR1 is MDHEN and CDR2 is SYDVKM in the germline V gene. The CDR3 totals 14 residues. Trimming left V 3 bases short and J 4 bases short, with 12 bases between.

The chain has TRBV4-1 and TRBJ2-3, with 8 bases fitting TRBD2. The length of the CDR3 is 15 residues. V shed 4 bases, J shed 2 bases, and the junction held 5 bases outside the gene matches. Germline loops: CDR1 MGHRA, CDR2 YSYEKL. CDR3 bases: TGCGCCAGCAGCCCCAGCGGGAGAGCCACAGATACGCAGTATTTT. Encoded protein: CASSPSGRATDTQYF.

This clone has more than one count but fewer than ten. V gene TRBV6-1 combines with J gene TRBJ1-5; D gene unclear. The V gene's germline CDR1 is MNHNS and CDR2 SASEGT. With 1 base removed from V and 8 bases from J, the gap between germline ends came to 12 bases. The CDR3 sequence is 14 residues long. The CDR3 spells CASSEGAHWEPQHF. CDR3 DNA: TGTGCCAGCAGTGAAGGGGCCCACTGGGAGCCCCAGCATTTT.

The chain is built from TRBV7-8 and TRBJ2-1; unclear D gene. CDR1 SGHVS and CDR2 FQNEAQ come from the germline V gene. Trimming removed 5 bases from V and 1 base from J, with 18 bases in between. CDR3 length equals 17 residues. CDR3 residues: CASSISIQTASYNEQFF. CDR3 sequence (DNA): TGTGCCAGCAGCATAAGCATCCAGACCGCGTCCTACAATGAGCAGTTCTTC.

This clone was picked up many times. The V and J genes are TRBV13 and TRBJ2-7, with D possibly matching TRBD2 (6 bases). The germline CDR1 and CDR2 sequences are PRHDT and FYEKMQ (reference sequence). Trimming removed 0 bases from V and 4 bases from J, with 7 bases in between. The CDR3 sequence is 13 residues long. This CDR3 is CASSLGLAYEQYF. Written as DNA, the CDR3 is TGTGCCAGCAGCTTAGGACTAGCTTACGAGCAGTACTTC.

The chain uses TRBV19 and TRBJ2-1, with 7 nucleotides matching TRBD2. The V and J ends lost 6 bases and 5 bases, in that order; junction bases with no gene match: 7. Per germline, CDR1 LNHDA and CDR2 SQIVND (reference sequence). The CDR3 has 14 residues. Here the CDR3 DNA reads TGTGCCAGTAGGCTGGCTAGCGGTAACAATGAGCAGTTCTTC. Amino acid sequence: CASRLASGNNEQFF.

The chain carries TRBV5-1 and TRBJ2-5, with TRBD1 matching over 10 bases. Unmatched junction bases numbered 8, after V lost 1 base and J lost 2 bases. In germline, CDR1 is SGHRS, CDR2 YFSETQ. This CDR3 is built from 17 residues. The CDR3 bases are TGCGCCAGCAGCTTGACCTTACCGGGACAGGGGCAAGAGACCCAGTACTTC. It yields the protein CASSLTLPGQGQETQYF.

The chain couples TRBV5-1 to TRBJ2-2, with D maybe TRBD2 (5 bases). This CDR3 contains 13 residues. Germline values: CDR1 SGHRS, CDR2 YFSETQ. The V end lost 3 bases, the J end lost 6 bases, and 9 bases lay between the germline ends. CDR3 in DNA: TGCGCCAGCAGCTCTGGAGGATCCGGGGAGCTGTTTTTT. Protein: CASSSGGSGELFF.

This chain uses TRBV30 with TRBJ2-1; 10 nucleotides match TRBD1. Germline assignment: CDR1 GTSNPN and CDR2 SVGIG (reference sequence). The CDR3 sequence is 14 residues long. J was trimmed by 10 bases and V by 5 bases; bases with no gene match: 11. The CDR3 here is CAWYTGTGDGEQFF. As DNA, the CDR3 is TGTGCCTGGTATACCGGGACAGGGGACGGCGAGCAGTTCTTC.

In its sample, this clone was seen a few times. The V call is TRBV4-3, the J call TRBJ1-5; the D gene is possibly TRBD1 (5 bases). V was pared by 0 bases and J by 0 bases, with 15 bases between. CDR3 length equals 18 residues. The germline CDR1 and CDR2 sequences are LGHNA and YSLEER. The DNA for the CDR3 is TGCGCCAGCAGCCAAGACACGCCTGGGACCTATAGCAATCAGCCCCAGCATTTT. Its protein is CASSQDTPGTYSNQPQHF.

The chain recombines TRBV20-1 with TRBJ2-1; a weak D match, TRBD2 (6 bases). The germline CDR1 and CDR2 sequences are DFQATT and SNEGSKA (reference sequence). The ends were cut back, 3 bases at V and 15 bases at J, with 15 bases in the middle. This CDR3 has 11 amino acids. CDR3 sequence: CSASGGAVRFF. CDR3 sequence (DNA): TGCAGTGCTAGCGGCGGGGCCGTCAGGTTCTTC.

A single count supports this clone. The chain joins TRBV29-1 to TRBJ2-6; unclear D gene. This CDR3 contains 13 residues. V lost 3 bases and J 0 bases, leaving 3 bases between the germline ends. Germline V gene data show CDR1 as SQVTM and CDR2 as ANQGSEA. Written as DNA, the CDR3 is TGCAGCGTTGAGAGCTCTGGGGCCAACGTCCTGACTTTC. Translated, it gives CSVESSGANVLTF. The full variable domain, its missing parts supplied by reference TRBV29-1 and TRBJ2-6, is SAVISQKPSRDICQRGTSLTIQCQVDSQVTMMFWYRQQPGQSLTLIATANQGSEATYESGFVIDKFPISRPNLTFSTLTVSNMSPEDSSIYLCSVESSGANVLTFGAGSRLTVL.

The CDR3 loop reads CATSREAILSGLAFPGELFF. The CDR3 DNA sequence: TGTGCCACCAGCAGAGAGGCGATCCTTTCGGGACTAGCCTTCCCCGGGGAGCTGTTTTTT. The chain is built from TRBV15 and TRBJ2-2, with 9 positions matching TRBD2. Per the germline V gene, CDR1 is LNHNV and CDR2 is YYDKDF (reference sequence). The CDR3 has 20 residues. The V gene end was trimmed by 0 bases and the J gene end by 6 bases; junction bases not matched to a gene: 17.

The gene calls are TRBV29-1 and TRBJ2-3, with D tentatively TRBD1 (6 bases). V gave up 6 bases and J gave up 3 bases, with 19 bases separating them. This CDR3 has 15 residues. Germline values: CDR1 SQVTM, CDR2 ANQGSEA. CDR3 region: CSVCPRTAPTDTQYF. CDR3 DNA: TGCAGCGTATGTCCGCGGACAGCTCCGACAGATACGCAGTATTTT.

The rearrangement joins TRBV6-1 to TRBJ2-7, with a tentative D call TRBD2 (6 bases). V lost 4 bases and J 2 bases, leaving 15 bases between the germline ends. The CDR3 consists of 15 residues. The germline CDR1 and CDR2 sequences are MNHNS and SASEGT. The CDR3 sequence is CASSAPGGRAYEQYF. The CDR3 DNA reads as TGTGCCAGCAGTGCCCCCGGGGGTCGTGCCTACGAGCAGTACTTC.

This clone was observed once. The gene calls are TRBV15 and TRBJ2-2, with a possible D match to TRBD1 (5 bases). Germline CDR1 LNHNV, CDR2 YYDKDF (reference sequence). V lost 0 bases and J 2 bases, leaving 16 bases between the germline ends. The CDR3 is made up of 18 amino acids. This chain's CDR3 is CATSRDYGEQANTGELFF. The CDR3, as DNA: TGTGCCACCAGCAGAGATTATGGGGAACAGGCTAACACCGGGGAGCTGTTTTTT.

V is TRBV5-1 and J is TRBJ2-2; TRBD2 is a possible D gene (6 bases). CDR1 SGHRS and CDR2 YFSETQ come from the germline V gene. There are 16 residues in the CDR3. With 0 bases removed from V and 3 bases from J, the gap between germline ends came to 12 bases. DNA of the CDR3: TGCGCCAGCAGCTTGGTCCCGGGAGTGGACACCGGGGAGCTGTTTTTT. This sequence encodes CASSLVPGVDTGELFF.

J is TRBJ1-5 and V is TRBV7-9, with a tentative D call TRBD1 (5 bases). Germline V gene data show CDR1 as SEHNR and CDR2 as FQNEAQ (reference sequence). This CDR3 contains 17 residues. Trimming pared 1 base from V and 6 bases from J, leaving 19 bases between. In DNA form, the CDR3 reads TGTGCCAGCAGCTTAGTCCCTCAGGGCTATGGGAGTCAGCCCCAGCATTTT. It codes for CASSLVPQGYGSQPQHF.

The rearrangement uses TRBV13 and TRBJ1-3; 9 nucleotides line up with TRBD1. Germline trimming cut 4 bases from V and 8 bases from J; bases unmatched to any gene: 9. The CDR3 runs 15 residues. Germline CDR1 is PRHDT and CDR2 is FYEKMQ (reference sequence). This chain's CDR3 is CASSSHDRGSYTIYF. The CDR3 DNA reads as TGTGCCAGCAGCTCCCACGACAGGGGGTCGTACACCATATATTTT.

This chain links TRBV7-3 with TRBJ1-5; D is undetermined. Trimming removed 2 bases from V and 3 bases from J, with 5 bases in between. Germline V gene data show CDR1 as SGHTA and CDR2 as FQGTGA. This CDR3 comprises 13 residues. CDR3 sequence: CASSLQPNQPQHF. The CDR3 DNA reads as TGTGCCAGCAGCTTACAGCCCAATCAGCCCCAGCATTTT.